Following are 30 T cell receptor beta chains from one sample sequenced in a study of T cell repertoires in aging, cancer and after chemotherapy. TCR beta rearrangements were amplified from peripheral blood genomic DNA. Multiplex touch-down PCR with TRB-A/B primers amplified rearranged V-D-J TRB sequences. TCRdb fed the multiplex PCR reads into MiXCR, producing one record per CDR3 protein. The sample includes more than 6,500 distinct CDR3 sequences, around 30% of them seen just once. The sequenced material came from blood. The receptors here all came from a human donor with a blood cancer. The donor label of this sample is uncertain.

The V call is TRBV12-3 or TRBV12-4, the J call TRBJ1-6; 9 positions match TRBD1. After removal of 7 bases from V and 10 bases from J, the junction contained 8 bases not matched to a gene. The CDR3 runs 14 residues. CDR3 DNA sequence: TGTGCCAGCACGCGGGGACAGGGCGTCTCACCCCTCCACTTT. Encoded protein: CASTRGQGVSPLHF.

This clonotype was counted a few times. The chain links TRBV6-5 to TRBJ2-5; D gene ambiguous. CDR1 is MNHEY and CDR2 is SVGAGI in the germline V gene. V lost 0 bases to trimming and J lost 4 bases, with 3 bases between them. The CDR3 spans 12 residues. The CDR3 here is CASSYSGETQYF. The CDR3 DNA is TGTGCCAGCAGTTACTCCGGAGAGACCCAGTACTTC.

In regard to this clonotype: Relative to the germline gene, one junction end is altered; a read error may explain this. J is TRBJ1-5 and V is TRBV6-6, with D tentatively TRBD1 (6 bases). The CDR3 runs 18 residues. Germline V gene lookup returns CDR1 MNHNY and CDR2 SVGAGI (reference sequence). The CDR3, as DNA: TGTGCCAGCTGGGGGGGACGGGGGGCTTTCTTCAGCAATCAGCACCAGCATTTT. Translation gives CASWGGRGAFFSNQHQHF.

This clonotype was found a few times. J is TRBJ2-5 and V is TRBV24-1; TRBD1 agrees at 7 bases. CDR1 and CDR2 (germline): KGHDR, SFDVKD. Trimming took 3 bases from V and 5 from J; bases not matched to a gene: 5. The CDR3 has 14 residues. For the CDR3, the DNA is TGTGCCACCAGTGATCAGAGGGGGCTGGAGACCCAGTACTTC. Its translation is CATSDQRGLETQYF.

This clonotype was counted between two and nine times. The chain links TRBV6-1 to TRBJ1-4, with TRBD1 matching 7 bases. Germline V lookup: CDR1 MNHNS, CDR2 SASEGT. The ends lost 5 bases at V and 4 bases at J; junction bases unmatched: 7. The CDR3 spans 15 residues. This CDR3 is CASSLSTGLNEKLFF. The CDR3 coding sequence is TGTGCCAGCAGTCTTTCGACAGGGCTTAATGAAAAACTGTTTTTT.

This chain links TRBV6-5 with TRBJ2-2; D may be TRBD1 (6 bases). The CDR3 loop spans 16 amino acids. From germline, CDR1 is MNHEY and CDR2 SVGAGI. Trimming removed 6 bases at V and 0 bases at J, with 14 bases between. For the CDR3, the DNA is TGTGCCAGCAGCTCCACAGGGATGACGAACACCGGGGAGCTGTTTTTT. This codes for CASSSTGMTNTGELFF.

The sample holds a few counts of this clonotype. The chain employs TRBV5-6 and TRBJ1-2; no firm D call. The CDR3 covers 13 residues. V shed 4 bases and J shed 5 bases, with 12 bases lying between them. Germline values: CDR1 SGHDT, CDR2 YYEEEE. The CDR3 coding sequence is TGTGCCAGCAGCAAACTCATGCCTTATGGCTACACCTTC. Protein sequence: CASSKLMPYGYTF.

The chain employs TRBV6-6 and TRBJ2-1, with unresolved D. The V end was cut by 5 bases, the J end by 2 bases, with 7 bases between. Germline CDR1 is MNHNY and CDR2 is SVGAGI (reference sequence). The CDR3 is 13 amino acids. The CDR3 nucleotides are TGTGCCAGCAGTAGGCCAGCCTACAATGAGCAGTTCTTC. It codes for CASSRPAYNEQFF.

This clonotype has only a few counts. The gene calls are TRBV6-5 and TRBJ2-1, with 9 bases identical to TRBD1. This CDR3 spans 17 amino acids. The J segment lost 1 base and the V segment lost 6 bases, leaving 10 bases of the junction unmatched. Germline values: CDR1 MNHEY, CDR2 SVGAGI. CDR3 protein: CASSLTSTGGSYNEQFF. CDR3 in DNA: TGTGCCAGCAGCTTGACTTCGACAGGGGGGTCCTACAATGAGCAGTTCTTC.

This rearrangement joins TRBV4-3 to TRBJ1-2; 7 nucleotides align to TRBD1. V lost 2 bases, J lost 7 bases, and 13 bases stayed unmatched. Germline CDR1 and CDR2: LGHNA and YSLEER. The CDR3 runs 16 residues. In DNA, the CDR3 is TGCGCCAGCAGCCAACAACAGGGGCCGTGGGGGGGTGGCTACACCTTC. Translated, it gives CASSQQQGPWGGGYTF.

This rearrangement joins TRBV20-1 to TRBJ2-3; D gene unclear. In germline, CDR1 is DFQATT, CDR2 SNEGSKA (reference sequence). V lost 0 bases and J lost 6, with 7 bases in between. This CDR3 contains 12 residues. Here the CDR3 DNA reads TGCAGTGCTAGAGACCCCCCTGATACGCAGTATTTT. Amino acids: CSARDPPDTQYF.

The chain has TRBV18 and TRBJ1-1, with 7 bases aligning to TRBD1. Unmatched junction bases numbered 8, after V lost 2 bases and J lost 8 bases. The germline gives CDR1 KGHSH, CDR2 LQKENI. This CDR3 is built from 14 residues. For the CDR3, the DNA is TGTGCCAGCTCACCAAATTGGGACAGCCCAGAAGCTTTCTTT. It is translated as CASSPNWDSPEAFF.

The chain is built from TRBV14 and TRBJ1-6; D is perhaps TRBD1 (5 bases). The CDR3 has 13 amino acids. V gave up 8 bases and J gave up 6 bases, with 11 bases separating them. Per the germline V gene, CDR1 is SGHDN and CDR2 is FVKESK. CDR3 in DNA: TGTGCCAGCTCCAGGGCTCGTAATTCACCCCTCCACTTT. It yields the protein CASSRARNSPLHF.

Judged by abundance, this clonotype is medium-sized. The chain joins TRBV29-1 to TRBJ2-2; TRBD2 agrees at 8 bases. V gave up 1 base and J gave up 6 bases; unmatched junction bases: 13. The CDR3 is 17 residues long. Germline CDR1 and CDR2: SQVTM and ANQGSEA. CDR3 region: CSVEATSGGPMSGELFF. The CDR3 DNA reads as TGCAGCGTTGAAGCCACCTCGGGGGGGCCAATGTCCGGGGAGCTGTTTTTT.

This clonotype was recorded a few times. The V call is TRBV7-6, the J call TRBJ2-1; D ambiguous. Germline V gene sequence: CDR1 SGHVS, CDR2 FNYEAQ. The CDR3 is made up of 11 amino acids. Trimming cost V 6 bases and J 9 bases, with 9 bases left between them. In DNA, the CDR3 is TGTGCCAGCAGGGCGATGGCTGAGCAGTTCTTC. Its protein product is CASRAMAEQFF.

V and J are TRBV6-4 and TRBJ2-6; D remains ambiguous. CDR3 length equals 14 residues. V dropped 3 bases and J dropped 1 base, with 4 bases sitting between them. Germline V gene lookup returns CDR1 MRHNA and CDR2 SNTAGT. The CDR3 DNA is TGTGCCAGCAGTGAGGGGTCTGGGGCCAACGTCCTGACTTTC. This sequence encodes CASSEGSGANVLTF.

The table lists this clonotype with many counts. This sequence joins TRBV19 and TRBJ2-5; the match to TRBD1 covers 12 bases. Trimming cost V 6 bases and J 4 bases; bases outside gene matches: 6. The CDR3 totals 15 residues. CDR1 and CDR2 from the germline V gene are LNHDA and SQIVND (reference sequence). The CDR3 sequence: CASSTGTGGGETQYF. CDR3 coding DNA: TGTGCCAGTAGCACCGGGACAGGGGGCGGAGAGACCCAGTACTTC.

This clonotype has a handful of counts. The chain joins TRBV6-5 to TRBJ2-3, with D maybe TRBD2 (6 bases). From germline, CDR1 is MNHEY and CDR2 SVGAGI. The CDR3 is 16 amino acids. Trimming shortened V by 4 bases and J by 4 bases, and 18 bases separated the two germline ends. The DNA of the CDR3 is TGTGCCAGCAGTTCCCACCGGGACTTCCTCCCAGATACGCAGTATTTT. It specifies CASSSHRDFLPDTQYF.

This clonotype turned up a few times. The rearrangement uses TRBV5-4 and TRBJ2-3; the D is unclear. The ends were cut back, 0 bases at V and 1 base at J, with 12 bases in the middle. The CDR3 sequence is 16 residues long. Germline V gene lookup returns CDR1 SGHNT and CDR2 YYREEE (reference sequence). The CDR3 sequence is CASSLVTVAGTDTQYF. In DNA, the CDR3 is TGTGCCAGCAGCTTGGTGACCGTTGCTGGCACAGATACGCAGTATTTT.

The sample holds many counts of this clonotype. The chain couples TRBV18 to TRBJ2-7; maybe TRBD2 (7 bases). This CDR3 contains 16 residues. The germline gives CDR1 KGHSH, CDR2 LQKENI. V was shortened by 3 bases and J by 4 bases, with 19 bases between the two germline ends. The CDR3 bases are TGTGCCAGCTCACCCGAAGGAGGGGGAGGGTTTTACGAGCAGTACTTC. Its protein product is CASSPEGGGGFYEQYF.

The chain carries TRBV11-2 and TRBJ1-6; no definite D call. In germline, CDR1 is SGHAT, CDR2 FQNNGV. V shed 3 bases and J shed 2 bases, with 5 bases lying between them. CDR3 length: 14 residues. The CDR3 nucleotides are TGTGCCAGCAGCTTTGAGCCCTATAATTCACCCCTCCACTTT. Residues: CASSFEPYNSPLHF.

Only a few counts were recorded for this clonotype. V gene TRBV12-3 or TRBV12-4 combines with J gene TRBJ1-2; D not certain. The CDR3 runs 15 residues. V dropped 2 bases and J dropped 4 bases, with 14 bases sitting between them. In nucleotides, the CDR3 is TGTGCCAGCAGTTTAAGTAAGAGTTCTGGCTATGGCTACACCTTC. Amino acid sequence: CASSLSKSSGYGYTF.

The chain employs TRBV30 and TRBJ1-5; 8 nucleotides agree with TRBD1. CDR1 and CDR2 from the germline V gene are GTSNPN and SVGIG (reference sequence). The J segment lost 6 bases and the V segment lost 7 bases, leaving 11 bases of the junction unmatched. This CDR3 comprises 14 residues. The CDR3 coding sequence is TGTGCCTACAATCCCACAGGGGGGACTCAGCCCCAGCATTTT. Its protein is CAYNPTGGTQPQHF.

The chain recombines TRBV30 with TRBJ2-7; unclear D gene. CDR1 GTSNPN and CDR2 SVGIG come from the germline V gene (reference sequence). The CDR3 consists of 12 residues. Trimming stripped 3 bases from V and 4 bases from J, with 10 bases between. CDR3 nucleotides: TGTGCCTGGAGGAGAGCCCTTTACGAGCAGTACTTC. It translates to CAWRRALYEQYF. Variable domain in full (rest from reference TRBV30 and TRBJ2-7): SQTIHQWPATLVQPVGSPLSLECTVEGTSNPNLYWYRQAAGRGLQLLFYSVGIGQISSEVPQNLSASRPQDRQFILSSKKLLLSDSGFYLCAWRRALYEQYFGPGTRLTVT.

By share, this clonotype counts as medium-sized (0.01 to 0.1%). The chain couples TRBV27 to TRBJ1-2, with D possibly being TRBD1 (6 bases). The length of the CDR3 is 13 residues. V gave up 9 bases and J gave up 5 bases, with 16 bases separating them. Germline V gene sequence: CDR1 MNHEY, CDR2 SMNVEV (reference sequence). DNA for the CDR3: TGTGCCAGTGGGGGGCAATTCGGGTATGGCTACACCTTC. It yields the protein CASGGQFGYGYTF.

The chain uses TRBV28 and TRBJ1-2; 7 positions match TRBD1. Per germline, CDR1 MDHEN and CDR2 SYDVKM. This CDR3 has 16 residues. V lost 7 bases and J lost 4; bases outside the gene matches: 15. DNA for the CDR3: TGTGCCAGCATCACGACCACGGATACAGGGGTCTATGGCTACACCTTC. It yields the protein CASITTTDTGVYGYTF.

This clonotype rates as medium-sized. The chain couples TRBV6-1 to TRBJ2-2; TRBD1 matches 8 bases. Looked up from germline, CDR1 is MNHNS and CDR2 is SASEGT. The CDR3 sequence is 14 residues long. The junction had 5 bases not matched to a gene; V was cut back by 4 bases and J by 7 bases. The CDR3 DNA sequence: TGTGCCAGCAGTGCGGACAGGGCTGGCGGGGAGCTGTTTTTT. Its translation: CASSADRAGGELFF.

There are a few counts of this clonotype. The V and J genes are TRBV13 and TRBJ1-3; no reliable D call. This CDR3 is built from 15 residues. Trimming stripped 5 bases from V and 3 bases from J, with 14 bases between. Germline V lookup: CDR1 PRHDT, CDR2 FYEKMQ (reference sequence). The CDR3 region is CASSPSPWVGNTIYF. In DNA, the CDR3 is TGTGCCAGCAGCCCCTCTCCATGGGTTGGAAACACCATATATTTT.

As regards this clonotype: An end of the junction differs from the germline gene, which may be a read error. For the CDR3, the DNA is TGTGCCAACTCACCAACGTCAGGGTCTGAAGCTTTCTTT. This gives the protein CANSPTSGSEAFF. This chain joins TRBV18 and TRBJ1-1; tentative D call: TRBD1 (5 bases). This CDR3 region has 13 residues. The V gene's germline CDR1 is KGHSH and CDR2 LQKENI.

This sequence joins TRBV12-3 or TRBV12-4 and TRBJ1-1; 8 nucleotides line up with TRBD1. The ends lost 6 bases at V and 5 bases at J; junction bases unmatched: 11. This CDR3 has 15 amino acids. CDR3 nucleotides: TGTGCCAGCAGCCTTACACGACAGGGGTCGACTGAAGCTTTCTTT. Protein: CASSLTRQGSTEAFF.